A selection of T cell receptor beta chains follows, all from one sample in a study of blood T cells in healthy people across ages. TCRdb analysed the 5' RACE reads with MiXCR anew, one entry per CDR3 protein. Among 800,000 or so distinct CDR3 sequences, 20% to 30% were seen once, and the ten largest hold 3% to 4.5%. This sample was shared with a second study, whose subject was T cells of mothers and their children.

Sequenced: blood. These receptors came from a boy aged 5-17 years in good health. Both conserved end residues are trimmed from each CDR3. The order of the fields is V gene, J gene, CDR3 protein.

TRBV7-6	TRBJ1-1	ASSDVGTEAF
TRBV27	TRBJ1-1	ASSFTGPRNTEAF
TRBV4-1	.	ASSRGGVAGYNEQF
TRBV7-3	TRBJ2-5	ASSLRAGRLHETQY
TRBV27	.	ASSWTPGAYEQY
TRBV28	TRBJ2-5	ASTRGSGRGEETQY
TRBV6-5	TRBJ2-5	ASTKRGETQY
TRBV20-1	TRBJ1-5	SARRPGQGAYSNQPQH
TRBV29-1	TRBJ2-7	SVGGGATAQQY
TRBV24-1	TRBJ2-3	ATSGGLDITDTQY
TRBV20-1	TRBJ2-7	SARMLAGGSIYEQY
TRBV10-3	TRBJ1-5	AISEGTGGSQPQH
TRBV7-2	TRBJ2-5	ASSLFGTKETQY
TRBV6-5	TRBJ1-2	ASRELDRASGYGYT
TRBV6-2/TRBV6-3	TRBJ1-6	ASTSLRDRTSHLH
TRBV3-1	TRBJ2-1	ASSPGVCNEQF
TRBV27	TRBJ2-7	ASSLYGPTYEQY
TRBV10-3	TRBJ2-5	AISESVEGAMTQY
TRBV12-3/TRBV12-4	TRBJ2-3	ASRSKHEFTDTQY
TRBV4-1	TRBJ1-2	ASSQDSGFGYT
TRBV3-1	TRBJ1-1	ASSQDGGWDTEAF
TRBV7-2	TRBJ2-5	ASSPKDRGGRETQY
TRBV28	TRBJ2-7	ASSSMGYEQD
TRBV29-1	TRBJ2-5	SVDRDRGETQY
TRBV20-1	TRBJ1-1	SASHRSMNTEAF
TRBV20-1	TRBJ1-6	SAVDPGAVRSPLH
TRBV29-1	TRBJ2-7	SVELHGHEQY
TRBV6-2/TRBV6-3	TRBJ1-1	ASSYRGAGEAF
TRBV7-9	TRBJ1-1	ASSPQGTTEAF
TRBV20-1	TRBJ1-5	SATQGIGQPQH
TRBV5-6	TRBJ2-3	ASSLWLAGGPDTQY
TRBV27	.	ASTHGDHYEQY
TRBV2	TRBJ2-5	ASSVGQGYQETQY
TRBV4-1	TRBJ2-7	ASSQVTGLTYEQY
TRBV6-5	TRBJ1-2	ASSSRRRGARGYT
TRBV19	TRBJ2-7	ASSSTLTYEQY
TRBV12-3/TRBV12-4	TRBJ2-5	ASSPTRGRETQY
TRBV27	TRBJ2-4	ASILQGHLLAKNIQY
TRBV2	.	ASSGWDRPSYEQY
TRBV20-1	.	SASPLLAQSSGFYNEQF
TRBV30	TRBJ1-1	ASQGLNTEAF
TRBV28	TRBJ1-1	ASSLRGRSEAF
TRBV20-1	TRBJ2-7	SASYEDEQY
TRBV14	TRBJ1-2	ASSQRQGFGYT
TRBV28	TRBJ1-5	ASSGQGVSQPQH
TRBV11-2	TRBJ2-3	ASSPGHFDTDTQY
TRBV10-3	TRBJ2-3	AISEWEAGTDTQY